These 22 T cell receptor beta chains share one sample of origin, sequenced in a study of technical replicates of blood from a handful of donors. Only in-frame clones appear in the TCRdb table, and some are missing; sequencing was by immunoSEQ multiplex PCR. In the table there are roughly 81,000 clones, roughly 85% of which are singletons. Sequences were obtained from PBMCs. The receptor source for this set is a human donor in good health. Some clones in this sample may be carry-over from other donors' samples.

This chain connects TRBV27 to TRBJ2-1; 9 bases match TRBD2. Germline V gives CDR1 MNHEY, CDR2 SMNVEV (reference sequence). The CDR3 covers 14 residues. Trimming at V came to 5 bases and at J to 4 bases, leaving 3 bases not matched to a gene. The CDR3 is CASSKTSGYNEQFF. The CDR3 DNA is TGTGCCAGCAGTAAGACTAGCGGTTACAATGAGCAGTTCTTC.

The chain combines TRBV29-1 with TRBJ2-7, with 7 bases aligning to TRBD1. Germline CDR1 reads SQVTM; CDR2 reads ANQGSEA. The CDR3 loop spans 15 amino acids. J was trimmed by 5 bases and V by 6 bases; bases with no gene match: 16. CDR3 sequence (DNA): TGCAGCGTGCATGTGTTTCAGGGGGTCAACAACGAGCAGTACTTC. Protein: CSVHVFQGVNNEQYF.

A single count supports this clone. The chain has TRBV11-2 and TRBJ1-1; 7 nucleotides align to TRBD1. Germline V lookup: CDR1 SGHAT, CDR2 FQNNGV. Trimming at V came to 6 bases and at J to 3 bases, leaving 4 bases not matched to a gene. The CDR3 consists of 13 residues. The CDR3 nucleotides are TGTGCCAGCAGAGACAGGGCATACACTGAAGCTTTCTTT. Translating it yields CASRDRAYTEAFF.

This chain joins TRBV28 and TRBJ2-5, with TRBD2 identical over 9 bases. The CDR3 has 18 amino acids. The germline V gene encodes CDR1 MDHEN and CDR2 SYDVKM. The ends lost 4 bases at V and 5 bases at J; junction bases unmatched: 17. In nucleotides, the CDR3 is TGTGCCAGCAGTTCCGCCCGGGTTGCGGGAGGGCCTCGGGAGACCCAGTACTTC. Its translation: CASSSARVAGGPRETQYF. The full variable domain, rest sourced from reference TRBV28 and TRBJ2-5, is DVKVTQSSRYLVKRTGEKVFLECVQDMDHENMFWYRQDPGLGLRLIYFSYDVKMKEKGDIPEGYSVSREKKERFSLILESASTNQTSMYLCASSSARVAGGPRETQYFGPGTRLLVL.

This rearrangement joins TRBV15 to TRBJ1-6; perhaps TRBD1 as D (6 bases). Trimming left V 5 bases short and J 7 bases short, with 12 bases between. This CDR3 has 14 amino acids. The germline V gene encodes CDR1 LNHNV and CDR2 YYDKDF (reference sequence). CDR3 loop: CATSLTGSNSPLHF. For the CDR3, the DNA is TGTGCCACCAGCTTGACAGGTTCAAATTCACCCCTCCACTTT.

V gene TRBV25-1 combines with J gene TRBJ2-7; D might be TRBD1 (5 bases). This CDR3 is built from 15 residues. Germline V lookup: CDR1 MGHDK, CDR2 SYGVNS. V was shortened by 5 bases and J by 4 bases, with 18 bases between the two germline ends. The CDR3 sequence is CASSRQGSSGYEQYF. DNA of the CDR3: TGTGCCAGCAGTAGGCAGGGATCATCGGGTTACGAGCAGTACTTC.

The genes are TRBV7-6 and TRBJ2-1; D is unresolved. The length of the CDR3 is 13 residues. Germline CDR1 and CDR2: SGHVS and FNYEAQ. The ends were cut back, 1 base at V and 9 bases at J, with 10 bases in the middle. CDR3 DNA sequence: TGTGCCAGCAGCTTAGATCTGACGGGTGAGCAGTTCTTC. Its translation is CASSLDLTGEQFF.

This clone was observed a single time. This chain joins TRBV7-9 and TRBJ1-6, with a tentative D call TRBD1 (5 bases). V was clipped by 5 bases and J by 5 bases, with 10 bases between them. Germline CDR1 reads SEHNR; CDR2 reads FQNEAQ (reference sequence). The CDR3 runs to 14 residues. CDR3 sequence: CASSNDRDNSPLHF. CDR3 DNA: TGTGCCAGCAGCAACGACAGAGATAATTCACCCCTCCACTTT.

The chain couples TRBV11-2 to TRBJ1-2; 7 nucleotides agree with TRBD1. This CDR3 region has 14 residues. The J segment lost 4 bases and the V segment lost 0 bases, leaving 2 bases of the junction unmatched. CDR1 and CDR2 from the germline V gene are SGHAT and FQNNGV. CDR3 loop: CASSLDGQAYGYTF. The CDR3 region has the DNA TGTGCCAGCAGCTTAGATGGACAGGCCTATGGCTACACCTTC.

The CDR3 is CASRSRNEQFF. The CDR3, as DNA: TGTGCCAGCAGGTCTCGGAATGAGCAGTTCTTC. The chain combines TRBV7-2 with TRBJ2-1; D ambiguous. The CDR3 contains 11 residues. V lost 6 bases and J lost 7, with 7 bases in between. Germline V lookup: CDR1 SGHTA, CDR2 FQGNSA.

J is TRBJ2-2 and V is TRBV12-5; 9 bases line up with TRBD1. Per the germline V gene, CDR1 is LGHNT and CDR2 is FRNRAP. Trimming cost V 1 base and J 2 bases; bases outside gene matches: 2. The CDR3 length is 16 residues. The CDR3, as DNA: TGTGCTAGTGGTTTGGGGGGACAGGGAAACACCGGGGAGCTGTTTTTT. Translating gives CASGLGGQGNTGELFF.

V is TRBV6-5 and J is TRBJ1-5, with 8 bases aligning to TRBD1. The CDR3 has 13 residues. Per germline, CDR1 MNHEY and CDR2 SVGAGI. With 5 bases clipped from V and 7 bases from J, the junction kept 4 bases outside the gene matches. The CDR3 DNA sequence: TGTGCCAGCAGTCCAGGGGGCTGGCAGCCCCAGCATTTT. Translating it yields CASSPGGWQPQHF.

This chain connects TRBV7-2 to TRBJ2-5, with D perhaps matching TRBD2 (6 bases). Trimming took off 4 bases at V and 5 bases at J, with 23 bases between the two ends. Germline loops: CDR1 SGHTA, CDR2 FQGNSA. The CDR3 runs to 17 residues. The CDR3 reads CASSSTAGTPEGETQYF. Written as DNA, the CDR3 is TGTGCCAGCAGCTCCACAGCCGGGACTCCCGAGGGGGAGACCCAGTACTTC. The full variable domain, with the rest looked up from reference TRBV7-2 and TRBJ2-5, is GAGVSQSPSNKVTEKGKDVELRCDPISGHTALYWYRQSLGQGLEFLIYFQGNSAPDKSGLPSDRFSAERTGGSVSTLTIQRTQQEDSAVYLCASSSTAGTPEGETQYFGPGTRLLVL.

J is TRBJ1-3 and V is TRBV7-6; 11 positions agree with TRBD1. The CDR3 has 16 amino acids. Looked up from germline, CDR1 is SGHVS and CDR2 is FNYEAQ. V lost 5 bases to trimming and J lost 4 bases; unmatched junction nucleotides: 7. The CDR3: CASSPGTGGRGNTIYF. CDR3 DNA: TGTGCCAGCAGCCCTGGGACAGGGGGTAGAGGAAACACCATATATTTT.

V gene TRBV7-3 combines with J gene TRBJ1-1; D call uncertain. V was shortened by 3 bases and J by 3 bases, with 8 bases between the two germline ends. This CDR3 region has 13 residues. Germline V gene sequence: CDR1 SGHTA, CDR2 FQGTGA. Written as DNA, the CDR3 is TGTGCCAGCAGCTTCGTGCGTCACACTGAAGCTTTCTTT. Translated: CASSFVRHTEAFF.

CDR3 amino acids: CSVTGAGGELFF. In DNA, the CDR3 is TGCAGCGTAACAGGGGCGGGCGGGGAGCTGTTTTTT. This chain links TRBV29-1 with TRBJ2-2; 7 positions agree with TRBD1. The V gene's germline CDR1 is SQVTM and CDR2 ANQGSEA. The CDR3 has 12 amino acids. The junction had 5 bases not matched to a gene; V was cut back by 6 bases and J by 7 bases.

The rearrangement uses TRBV4-1 and TRBJ2-1; tentatively, D is TRBD2 (6 bases). CDR3 size: 13 residues. V lost 0 bases and J 10 bases, leaving 10 bases between the germline ends. Germline V gene lookup returns CDR1 MGHRA and CDR2 YSYEKL. This CDR3 reads CASSQEDAGEQFF. The DNA of the CDR3 is TGCGCCAGCAGCCAAGAAGACGCGGGGGAGCAGTTCTTC.

V gene TRBV4-3 combines with J gene TRBJ2-2, with D tentatively TRBD2 (6 bases). CDR3 length: 17 amino acids. V lost 4 bases to trimming and J lost 6 bases, with 21 bases between them. Germline values: CDR1 LGHNA, CDR2 YSLEER. This CDR3 is CASSLGKGLVFAGELFF. In nucleotides, the CDR3 is TGCGCCAGCAGCCTGGGAAAGGGACTTGTCTTTGCCGGGGAGCTGTTTTTT.

The chain links TRBV7-2 to TRBJ1-3; D uncertain. Trimming cost V 7 bases and J 2 bases, with 6 bases left between them. In germline, CDR1 is SGHTA, CDR2 FQGNSA. CDR3 length: 12 residues. CDR3 residues: CASTRPGNTIYF. In nucleotides, the CDR3 is TGTGCCAGCACCCGTCCTGGAAACACCATATATTTT.

This clone was observed many times. This chain links TRBV27 with TRBJ2-7, with 7 positions matching TRBD1. The CDR3 spans 14 residues. Trimming cost V 5 bases and J 2 bases; bases outside gene matches: 6. The V gene's germline CDR1 is MNHEY and CDR2 SMNVEV (reference sequence). The CDR3 bases are TGTGCCAGCAGTGCGAGGGACAGTACCTACGAGCAGTACTTC. It is translated as CASSARDSTYEQYF.

V and J are TRBV30 and TRBJ2-7; no definite D call. The V and J ends lost 0 bases and 7 bases respectively, with 7 bases between them. CDR1 is GTSNPN, CDR2 SVGIG, per germline (reference sequence). CDR3 length: 11 residues. In DNA, the CDR3 is TGTGCCTGGAGTGTTTCCAGGGAGCAGTACTTC. Protein: CAWSVSREQYF.

The chain is built from TRBV7-3 and TRBJ2-7, with TRBD1 identical over 7 bases. The CDR3 length is 14 residues. Trimming took 5 bases from V and 2 from J; bases not matched to a gene: 6. CDR1 and CDR2 (germline): SGHTA, FQGTGA. CDR3 in DNA: TGTGCCAGCAGCCCGGAACAGGGGCCCTACGAGCAGTACTTC. Translated, it gives CASSPEQGPYEQYF.